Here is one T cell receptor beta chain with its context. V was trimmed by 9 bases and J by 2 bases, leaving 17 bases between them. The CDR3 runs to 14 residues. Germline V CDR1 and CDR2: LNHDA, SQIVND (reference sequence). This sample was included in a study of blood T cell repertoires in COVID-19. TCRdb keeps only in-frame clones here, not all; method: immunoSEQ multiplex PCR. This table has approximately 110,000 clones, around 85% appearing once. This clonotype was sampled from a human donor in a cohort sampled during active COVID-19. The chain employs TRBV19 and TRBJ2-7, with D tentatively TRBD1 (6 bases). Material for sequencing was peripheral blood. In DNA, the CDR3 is TGTGCCAGCCGGGACAAACGATCCCCCTACGAGCAGTACTTC. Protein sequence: CASRDKRSPYEQYF.